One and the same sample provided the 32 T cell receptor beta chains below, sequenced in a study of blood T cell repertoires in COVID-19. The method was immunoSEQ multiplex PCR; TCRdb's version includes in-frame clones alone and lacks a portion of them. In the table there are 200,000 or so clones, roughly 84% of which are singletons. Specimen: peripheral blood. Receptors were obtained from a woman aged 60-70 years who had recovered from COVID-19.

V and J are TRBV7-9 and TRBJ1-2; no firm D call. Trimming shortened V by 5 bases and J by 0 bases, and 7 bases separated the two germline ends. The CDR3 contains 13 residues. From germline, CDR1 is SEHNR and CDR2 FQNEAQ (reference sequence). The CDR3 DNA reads TGTGCCAGCAGCGAGGGAGCTAACTATGGCTACACCTTC. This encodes CASSEGANYGYTF. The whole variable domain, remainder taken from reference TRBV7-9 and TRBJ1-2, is DTGVSQNPRHKITKRGQNVTFRCDPISEHNRLYWYRQTLGQGPEFLTYFQNEAQLEKSRLLSDRFSAERPKGSFSTLEIQRTEQGDSAMYLCASSEGANYGYTFGSGTRLTVV.

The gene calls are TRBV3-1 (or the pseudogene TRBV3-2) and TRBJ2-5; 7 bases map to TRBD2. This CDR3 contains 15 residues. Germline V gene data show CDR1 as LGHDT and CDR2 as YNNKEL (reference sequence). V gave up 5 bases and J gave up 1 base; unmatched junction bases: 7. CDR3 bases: TGTGCCAGCAGCTCCCGACTAGCCTCCCAAGAGACCCAGTACTTC. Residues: CASSSRLASQETQYF.

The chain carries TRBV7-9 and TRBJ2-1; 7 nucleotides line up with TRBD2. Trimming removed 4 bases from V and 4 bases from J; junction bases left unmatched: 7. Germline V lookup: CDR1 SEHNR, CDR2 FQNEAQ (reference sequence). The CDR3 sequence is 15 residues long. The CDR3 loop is CASSSPGTTYNEQFF. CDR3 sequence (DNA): TGTGCCAGCAGCTCTCCCGGGACTACTTACAATGAGCAGTTCTTC.

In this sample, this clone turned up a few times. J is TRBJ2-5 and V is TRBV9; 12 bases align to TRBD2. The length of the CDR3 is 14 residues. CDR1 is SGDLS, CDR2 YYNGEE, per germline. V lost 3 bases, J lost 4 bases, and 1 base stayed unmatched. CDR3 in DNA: TGTGCCAGCAGCGGGGGACTAGCGGGAGAGACCCAGTACTTC. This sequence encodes CASSGGLAGETQYF.

CDR3 sequence: CTCPRDRGTFGANVLTF. The CDR3 nucleotides read TGCACCTGCCCCCGGGACAGGGGGACCTTCGGGGCCAACGTCCTGACTTTC. The rearrangement uses TRBV29-1 and TRBJ2-6, with 11 bases lining up with TRBD1. CDR1 is SQVTM, CDR2 ANQGSEA, per germline. The CDR3 has 17 amino acids.

CDR3 region: CASSPGVDIEAFF. CDR3 coding DNA: TGTGCCAGCAGCCCAGGGGTAGACATTGAAGCTTTCTTT. The chain couples TRBV9 to TRBJ1-1; a weak D match, TRBD1 (6 bases). The CDR3 is 13 residues long. The germline gives CDR1 SGDLS, CDR2 YYNGEE. The V end was cut by 4 bases, the J end by 7 bases, with 14 bases between.

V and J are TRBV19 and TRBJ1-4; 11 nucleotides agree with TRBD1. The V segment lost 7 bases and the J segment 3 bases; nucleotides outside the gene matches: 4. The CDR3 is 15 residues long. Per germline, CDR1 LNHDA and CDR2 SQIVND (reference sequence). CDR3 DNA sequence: TGTGCCAGTATAAGGACAGGGGGCGCTAATGAAAAACTGTTTTTT. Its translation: CASIRTGGANEKLFF.

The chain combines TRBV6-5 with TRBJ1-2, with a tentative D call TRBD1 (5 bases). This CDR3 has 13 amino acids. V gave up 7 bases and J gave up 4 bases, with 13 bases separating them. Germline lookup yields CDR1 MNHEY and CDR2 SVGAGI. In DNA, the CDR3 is TGTGCCAGCAACATGGGGGAGGCCTATGGCTACACCTTC. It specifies CASNMGEAYGYTF.

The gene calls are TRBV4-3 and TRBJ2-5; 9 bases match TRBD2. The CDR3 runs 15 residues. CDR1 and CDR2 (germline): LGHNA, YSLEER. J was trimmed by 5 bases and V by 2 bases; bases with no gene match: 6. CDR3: CASSQRAGGPETQYF. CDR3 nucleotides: TGCGCCAGCAGCCAAAGAGCGGGGGGCCCGGAGACCCAGTACTTC.

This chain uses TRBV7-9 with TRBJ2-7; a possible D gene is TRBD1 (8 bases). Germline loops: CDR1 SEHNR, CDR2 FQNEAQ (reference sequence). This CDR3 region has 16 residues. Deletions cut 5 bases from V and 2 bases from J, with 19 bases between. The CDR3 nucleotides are TGTGCCAGCAGCCCGATCCCGGGGGGACAGGCCTACGAGCAGTACTTC. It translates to CASSPIPGGQAYEQYF. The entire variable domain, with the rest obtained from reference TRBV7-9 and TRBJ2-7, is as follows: DTGVSQNPRHKITKRGQNVTFRCDPISEHNRLYWYRQTLGQGPEFLTYFQNEAQLEKSRLLSDRFSAERPKGSFSTLEIQRTEQGDSAMYLCASSPIPGGQAYEQYFGPGTRLTVT.

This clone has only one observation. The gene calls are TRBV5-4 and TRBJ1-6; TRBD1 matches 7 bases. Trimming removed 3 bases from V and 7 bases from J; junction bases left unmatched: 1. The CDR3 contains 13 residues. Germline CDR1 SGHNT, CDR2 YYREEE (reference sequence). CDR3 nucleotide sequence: TGTGCCAGCAGCTCGACAGGGAATTCACCCCTCCACTTT. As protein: CASSSTGNSPLHF.

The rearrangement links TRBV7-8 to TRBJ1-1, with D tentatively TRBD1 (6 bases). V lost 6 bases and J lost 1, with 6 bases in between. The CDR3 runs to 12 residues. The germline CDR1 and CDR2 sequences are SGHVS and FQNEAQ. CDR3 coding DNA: TGTGCCAGCAGACAGGGGAACACTGAAGCTTTCTTT. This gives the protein CASRQGNTEAFF. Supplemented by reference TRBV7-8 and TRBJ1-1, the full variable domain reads GAGVSQSPRYKVAKRGQDVALRCDPISGHVSLFWYQQALGQGPEFLTYFQNEAQLDKSGLPSDRFFAERPEGSVSTLKIQRTQQEDSAVYLCASRQGNTEAFFGQGTRLTVV.

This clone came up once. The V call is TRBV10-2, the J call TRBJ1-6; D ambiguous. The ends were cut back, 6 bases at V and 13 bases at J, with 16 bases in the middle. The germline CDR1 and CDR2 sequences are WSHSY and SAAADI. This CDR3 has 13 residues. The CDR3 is CASRDPEESPLHF. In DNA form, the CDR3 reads TGCGCCAGCAGAGACCCAGAGGAATCGCCCCTCCACTTT.

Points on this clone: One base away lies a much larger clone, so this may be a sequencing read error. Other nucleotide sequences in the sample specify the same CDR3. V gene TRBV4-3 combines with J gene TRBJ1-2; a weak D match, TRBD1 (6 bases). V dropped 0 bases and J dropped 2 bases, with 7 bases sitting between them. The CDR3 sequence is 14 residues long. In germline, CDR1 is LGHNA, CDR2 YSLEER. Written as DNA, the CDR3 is TGCGCCAGCAGCCAAGACAGGGGAAACTATGGCTACACCTTC. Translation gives CASSQDRGNYGYTF.

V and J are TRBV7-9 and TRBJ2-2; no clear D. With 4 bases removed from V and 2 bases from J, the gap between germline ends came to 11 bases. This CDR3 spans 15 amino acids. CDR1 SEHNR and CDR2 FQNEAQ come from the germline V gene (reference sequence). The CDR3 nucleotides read TGTGCCAGCAGCTCGACACCTTCCAACACCGGGGAGCTGTTTTTT. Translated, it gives CASSSTPSNTGELFF. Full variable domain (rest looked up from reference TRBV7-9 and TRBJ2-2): DTGVSQNPRHKITKRGQNVTFRCDPISEHNRLYWYRQTLGQGPEFLTYFQNEAQLEKSRLLSDRFSAERPKGSFSTLEIQRTEQGDSAMYLCASSSTPSNTGELFFGEGSRLTVL.

The CDR3 loop is CASTLWGVDGYTF. CDR3 nucleotide sequence: TGTGCCAGCACTCTTTGGGGGGTAGATGGCTACACCTTC. The chain joins TRBV12-3 or TRBV12-4 to TRBJ1-2; TRBD1 might be the D (5 bases). There are 13 residues in the CDR3. V was cut by 7 bases and J by 6 bases, with 15 bases left in between.

CDR3: CATSDPGQSLNTGELFF. The CDR3 DNA reads as TGTGCCACCAGTGATCCGGGACAGAGTCTGAACACCGGGGAGCTGTTTTTT. The chain is built from TRBV24-1 and TRBJ2-2; 7 bases match TRBD1. The V gene end was trimmed by 3 bases and the J gene end by 1 base; junction bases not matched to a gene: 7. CDR3 length: 17 residues. Germline lookup yields CDR1 KGHDR and CDR2 SFDVKD.

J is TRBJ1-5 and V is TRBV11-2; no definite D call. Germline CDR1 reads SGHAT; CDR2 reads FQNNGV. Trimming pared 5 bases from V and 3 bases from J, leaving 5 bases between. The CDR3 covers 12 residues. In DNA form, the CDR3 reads TGTGCCAGCAGCACAGACAATCAGCCCCAGCATTTT. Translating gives CASSTDNQPQHF.

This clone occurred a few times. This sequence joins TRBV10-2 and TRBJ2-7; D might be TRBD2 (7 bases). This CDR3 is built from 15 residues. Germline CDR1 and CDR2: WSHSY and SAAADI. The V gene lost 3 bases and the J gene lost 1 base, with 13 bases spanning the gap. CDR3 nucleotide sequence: TGCGCCAGCAGTGAAGGGGGGGCTGGTTCCTACGAGCAGTACTTC. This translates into CASSEGGAGSYEQYF.

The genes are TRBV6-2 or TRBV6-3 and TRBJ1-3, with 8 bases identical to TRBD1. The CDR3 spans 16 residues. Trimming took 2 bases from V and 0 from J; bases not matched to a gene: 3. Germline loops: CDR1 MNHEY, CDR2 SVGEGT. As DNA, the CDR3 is TGTGCCAGCAGTTACCTGGACAGGGCCTCTGGAAACACCATATATTTT. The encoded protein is CASSYLDRASGNTIYF.

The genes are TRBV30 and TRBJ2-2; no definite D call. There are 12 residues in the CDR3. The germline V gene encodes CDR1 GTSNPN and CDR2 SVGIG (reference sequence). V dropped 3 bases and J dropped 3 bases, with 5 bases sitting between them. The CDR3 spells CAWSFDTGELFF. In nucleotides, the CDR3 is TGTGCCTGGAGCTTCGACACCGGGGAGCTGTTTTTT. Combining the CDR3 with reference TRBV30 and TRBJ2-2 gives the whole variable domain SQTIHQWPATLVQPVGSPLSLECTVEGTSNPNLYWYRQAAGRGLQLLFYSVGIGQISSEVPQNLSASRPQDRQFILSSKKLLLSDSGFYLCAWSFDTGELFFGEGSRLTVL.

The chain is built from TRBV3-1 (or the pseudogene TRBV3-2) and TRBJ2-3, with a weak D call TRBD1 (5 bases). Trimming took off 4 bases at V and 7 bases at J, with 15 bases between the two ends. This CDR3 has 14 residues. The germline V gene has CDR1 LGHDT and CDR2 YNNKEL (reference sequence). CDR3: CASSLGQEGNTQYF. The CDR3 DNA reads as TGTGCCAGCAGCCTCGGACAAGAAGGGAATACGCAGTATTTT.

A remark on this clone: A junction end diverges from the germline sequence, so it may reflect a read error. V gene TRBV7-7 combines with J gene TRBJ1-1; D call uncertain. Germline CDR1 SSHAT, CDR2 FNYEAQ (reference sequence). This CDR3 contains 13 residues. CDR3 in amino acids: CASSKDTYTEAFF. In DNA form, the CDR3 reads TGTGCTAGCAGCAAAGACACGTACACTGAAGCTTTCTTT.

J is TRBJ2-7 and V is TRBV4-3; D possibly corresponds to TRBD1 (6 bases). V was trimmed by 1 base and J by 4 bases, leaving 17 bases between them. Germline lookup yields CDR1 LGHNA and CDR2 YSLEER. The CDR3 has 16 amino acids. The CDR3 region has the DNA TGCGCCAGCAGCCAAGGTATTCAGGGGATTAGTTACGAGCAGTACTTC. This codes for CASSQGIQGISYEQYF.

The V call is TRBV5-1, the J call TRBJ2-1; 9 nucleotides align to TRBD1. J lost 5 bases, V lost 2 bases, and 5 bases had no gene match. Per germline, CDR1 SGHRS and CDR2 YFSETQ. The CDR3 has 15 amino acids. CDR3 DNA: TGCGCCAGCAGCTTCGGACAGGGGCCCCACAATGAGCAGTTCTTC. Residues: CASSFGQGPHNEQFF. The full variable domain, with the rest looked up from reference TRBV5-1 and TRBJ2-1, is KAGVTQTPRYLIKTRGQQVTLSCSPISGHRSVSWYQQTPGQGLQFLFEYFSETQRNKGNFPGRFSGRQFSNSRSEMNVSTLELGDSALYLCASSFGQGPHNEQFFGPGTRLTVL.

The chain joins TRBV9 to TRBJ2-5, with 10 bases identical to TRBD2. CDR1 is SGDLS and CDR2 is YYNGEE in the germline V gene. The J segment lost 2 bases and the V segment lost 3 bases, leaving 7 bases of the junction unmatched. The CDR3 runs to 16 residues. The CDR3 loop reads CASSARERGGQETQYF. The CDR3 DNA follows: TGTGCCAGCAGCGCGAGGGAGCGGGGGGGGCAAGAGACCCAGTACTTC.

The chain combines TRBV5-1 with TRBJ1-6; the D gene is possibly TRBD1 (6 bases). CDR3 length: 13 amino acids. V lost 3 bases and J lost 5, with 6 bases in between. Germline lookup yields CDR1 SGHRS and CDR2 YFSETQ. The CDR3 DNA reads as TGCGCCAGCAGCTACAGGGATAATTCACCCCTCCACTTT. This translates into CASSYRDNSPLHF.

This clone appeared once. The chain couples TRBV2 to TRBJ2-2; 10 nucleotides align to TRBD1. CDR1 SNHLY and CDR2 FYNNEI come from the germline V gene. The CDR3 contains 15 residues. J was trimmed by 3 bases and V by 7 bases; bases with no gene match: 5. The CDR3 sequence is CASIRTGGDTGELFF. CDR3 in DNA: TGTGCCAGCATACGGACAGGGGGGGACACCGGGGAGCTGTTTTTT.

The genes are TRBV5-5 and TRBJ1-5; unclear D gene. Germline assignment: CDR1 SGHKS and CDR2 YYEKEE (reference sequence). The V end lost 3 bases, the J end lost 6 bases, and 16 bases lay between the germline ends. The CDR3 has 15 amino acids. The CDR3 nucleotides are TGTGCCAGCAGCTGGCGGACCGGGATAGGTCAGCCCCAGCATTTT. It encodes CASSWRTGIGQPQHF.

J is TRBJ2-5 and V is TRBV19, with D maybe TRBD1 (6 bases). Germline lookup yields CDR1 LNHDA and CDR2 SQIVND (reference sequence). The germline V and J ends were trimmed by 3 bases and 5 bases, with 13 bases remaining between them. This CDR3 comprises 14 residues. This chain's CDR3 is CASSMSFQGETQYF. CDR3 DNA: TGTGCCAGTAGTATGAGCTTTCAGGGGGAGACCCAGTACTTC.

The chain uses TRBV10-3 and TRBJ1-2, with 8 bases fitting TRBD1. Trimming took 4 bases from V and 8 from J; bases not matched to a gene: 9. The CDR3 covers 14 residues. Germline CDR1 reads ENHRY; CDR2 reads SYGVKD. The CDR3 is CAISGSDREGGYTF. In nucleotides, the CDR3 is TGTGCCATCAGTGGTTCGGACAGGGAAGGAGGCTACACCTTC.

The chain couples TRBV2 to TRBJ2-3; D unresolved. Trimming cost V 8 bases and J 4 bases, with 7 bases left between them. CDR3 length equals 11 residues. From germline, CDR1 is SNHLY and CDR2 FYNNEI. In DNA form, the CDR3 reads TGTGCCAGCCGGTATGCAGATACGCAGTATTTT. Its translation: CASRYADTQYF.